This T cell receptor beta chain is from a study of blood T cell repertoires in COVID-19 (TCRdb year 2020). Background for the entire study: Samples covering the acute and convalescent phases of COVID-19 were provided by collaborators in the United States, Italy and Spain. The prospective study material was composed of cDNA or gDNA derived from T cells, B-cell-depleted T cells, or PBMCs. Subjects who had been exposed to COVID-19, were actively infected with it, or had recovered from it provided the deeply sampled blood TCRbeta repertoires that made up the dataset. The repertoires were released in a freely available public database intended as a resource for research on the immune response to SARS-CoV-2. The samples were drawn from the first 160 participants of the ongoing ImmuneRACE study and from about 1,200 subjects provided by 6 global collaborators. Sample metadata almost always included a de-identified subject ID, COVID-19 status, age in years and sex. Where HLA class I and class II types were available, the types were taken from metadata supplied by the sample provider, not from assay-based typing. Results the study describes overall, beyond this receptor: Clinical and demographic metadata were provided uncurated, with the amount varying by source and participant.

TCRbeta CDR3 regions were amplified from genomic DNA using the immunoSEQ Assay, a bias-controlled multiplex PCR. On the study's bioinformatics: The number of nucleated cells in each sample was estimated by amplification of reference gene primers within the assay. To quantify the absolute abundance of each unique TCRbeta CDR3 rearrangement, sequence reads were collapsed and filtered. Productive Simpson clonality was computed per sample as the square root of Simpson's diversity index over productive rearrangements. The immuneACCESS repertoire file appears here via TCRdb, limited to in-frame rearrangements. These files lack a portion of the clones; in checked studies, under half of the deficit traces to unresolved V genes, and the cause of the others is not known. Clonal size and the V and J genes are those of that table, whereas D and trimming came from the DNA. Here the sample has over 130,000 clones; around 81% occur a single time. In total, the top ten clones hold about 8% of the sample.

This clone was seen just once. The antigen this receptor binds is unknown. Base quality data are lacking; no much larger clone is found one base away. V and J lose 3 bases and 3 bases, and a span of 15 bases separates them. As encoded in the germline V gene, CDR1 is SGHRS while CDR2 is YFSETQ. The CDR3 goes from the cysteine to the phenylalanine over 15 residues. Only the CDR3 part of the read is kept: 45 bases, read in frame from the first base. Collaborating institutions collected whole blood in K2EDTA tubes following their own protocols. For TCRbeta analysis, collaborators shipped samples as frozen whole blood, isolated PBMCs, or DNA extracted from either of those sample types.

The sequence joins TRBV5-1 to TRBJ1-1, with no confidently assigned D gene. This clonotype originated in a human donor in a cohort sampled during active COVID-19. Material for sequencing was peripheral blood. The DNA is as follows: TGCGCCAGCAGCTCATTACCAGGATGGGACACTGAAGCTTTCTTT. It is translated as CASSSLPGWDTEAFF.